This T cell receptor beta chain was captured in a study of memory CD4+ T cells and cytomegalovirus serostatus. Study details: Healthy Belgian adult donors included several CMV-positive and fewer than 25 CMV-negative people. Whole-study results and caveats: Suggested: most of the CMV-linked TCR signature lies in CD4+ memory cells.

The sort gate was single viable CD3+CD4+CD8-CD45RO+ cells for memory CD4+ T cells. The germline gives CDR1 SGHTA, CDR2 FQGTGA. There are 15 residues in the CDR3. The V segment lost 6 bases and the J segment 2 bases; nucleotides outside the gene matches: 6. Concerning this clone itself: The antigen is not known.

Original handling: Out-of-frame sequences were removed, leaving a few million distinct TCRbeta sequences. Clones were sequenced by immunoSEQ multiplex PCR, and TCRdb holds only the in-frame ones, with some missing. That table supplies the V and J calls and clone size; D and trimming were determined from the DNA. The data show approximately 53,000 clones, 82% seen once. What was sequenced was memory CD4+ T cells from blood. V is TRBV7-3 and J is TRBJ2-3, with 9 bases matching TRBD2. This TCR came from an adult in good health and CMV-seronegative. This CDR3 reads CASSIAGALTDTQYF. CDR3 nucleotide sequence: TGTGCCAGCAGTATAGCGGGGGCACTCACAGATACGCAGTATTTT.